The 9 T cell receptor beta chains reported below all come from one sample, sequenced in a study of beta chain features in type 1 diabetes. Of the isolated RNA, all was reverse transcribed, and so the sequenced material was expressed TCRB transcripts. Data came from immunoSEQ multiplex PCR; TCRdb stores just in-frame clones and leaves some out. The table shows 810,000 or so clones, with 15% to 20% occurring only once. The sequenced sample was naive CD4+ T cells from blood. Receptors originate from a woman between 18 and 29 years old in good health.

In this sample, this clone turned up a few times. The V gene is TRBV25-1, the J gene TRBJ2-1, with 11 bases identical to TRBD2. The CDR3 runs 16 residues. The V and J ends lost 0 bases and 12 bases, in that order; junction bases with no gene match: 10. The germline V gene encodes CDR1 MGHDK and CDR2 SYGVNS. CDR3 loop: CASSEYFTSGSSGQFF. DNA of the CDR3: TGTGCCAGCAGTGAATATTTCACTAGCGGGAGCAGTGGGCAGTTCTTC.

This clone was counted between two and nine times. The chain links TRBV29-1 to TRBJ2-2, with TRBD1 matching over 10 bases. The CDR3 extends over 17 amino acids. Trimming took 6 bases from V and 0 from J; bases not matched to a gene: 10. Germline values: CDR1 SQVTM, CDR2 ANQGSEA. CDR3 protein: CSVLGYGQGANTGELFF. The CDR3 DNA sequence: TGCAGCGTATTAGGGTATGGACAGGGGGCGAACACCGGGGAGCTGTTTTTT.

This clone was recorded a few times. A clone one base away is much larger, so this may be a read error. The V call is TRBV7-2, the J call TRBJ2-5; D gene ambiguous. In germline, CDR1 is SGHTA, CDR2 FQGNSA. V shed 5 bases and J shed 0 bases, with 1 base lying between them. The CDR3 contains 11 residues. The CDR3 loop is CASSNQETQYF. As DNA, the CDR3 is TGTGCCAGCAGCAACCAAGAGACCCAGTACTTC.

There are a few counts of this clone. V usage is TRBV18 and J usage is TRBJ2-6; 7 bases map to TRBD1. CDR1 KGHSH and CDR2 LQKENI come from the germline V gene. The CDR3 runs 18 residues. The ends lost 5 bases at V and 0 bases at J; junction bases unmatched: 10. The DNA for the CDR3 is TGTGCCAGCTCAAGGGGACAGAGCGTCGACTCTGGGGCCAACGTCCTGACTTTC. Its translation: CASSRGQSVDSGANVLTF.

The rearrangement links TRBV6-5 to TRBJ2-1; D is unclear. The CDR3 loop spans 13 amino acids. Trimming removed 5 bases from V and 7 bases from J, with 12 bases in between. CDR1 and CDR2 from the germline V gene are MNHEY and SVGAGI. CDR3 nucleotide sequence: TGTGCCAGCAGTGAAGGCCTAGGGAATGAGCAGTTCTTC. Its translation: CASSEGLGNEQFF.

This clone has just a few counts. The chain couples TRBV2 to TRBJ2-2; 8 positions agree with TRBD2. The length of the CDR3 is 14 residues. V lost 8 bases to trimming and J lost 6 bases; unmatched junction nucleotides: 8. CDR1 is SNHLY, CDR2 FYNNEI, per germline. The CDR3 loop reads CASEREMFSGELFF. The CDR3 coding sequence is TGTGCCAGCGAGCGGGAGATGTTCTCCGGGGAGCTGTTTTTT. The whole variable domain, filled in from reference TRBV2 and TRBJ2-2, reads EPEVTQTPSHQVTQMGQEVILRCVPISNHLYFYWYRQILGQKVEFLVSFYNNEISEKSEIFDDQFSVERPDGSNFTLKIRSTKLEDSAMYFCASEREMFSGELFFGEGSRLTVL.

The V gene is TRBV7-9, the J gene TRBJ1-5; 7 bases agree with TRBD1. The ends lost 6 bases at V and 6 bases at J; junction bases unmatched: 5. Germline CDR1 is SEHNR and CDR2 is FQNEAQ (reference sequence). This CDR3 region has 13 residues. CDR3 amino acids: CASSEGAGQPQHF. The CDR3 nucleotides read TGTGCCAGCAGTGAGGGGGCGGGTCAGCCCCAGCATTTT.

There are a few counts of this clone. Other DNA sequences of this sample code for an identical CDR3. The gene calls are TRBV7-2 and TRBJ2-5; D uncertain. The V end lost 1 base, the J end lost 5 bases, and 5 bases lay between the germline ends. Germline V gene sequence: CDR1 SGHTA, CDR2 FQGNSA. CDR3 size: 12 residues. CDR3 protein: CASSLDRETQYF. The CDR3 DNA is TGTGCCAGCAGCTTAGATAGGGAGACCCAGTACTTC.

The chain recombines TRBV28 with TRBJ2-3, with D perhaps TRBD1 (6 bases). From germline, CDR1 is MDHEN and CDR2 SYDVKM. This CDR3 is built from 14 residues. V lost 6 bases, J lost 5 bases, and 15 bases lay in between. This CDR3 is CASSQTGSGDTQYF. The CDR3 region has the DNA TGTGCCAGCAGCCAGACAGGTTCGGGAGATACGCAGTATTTT.